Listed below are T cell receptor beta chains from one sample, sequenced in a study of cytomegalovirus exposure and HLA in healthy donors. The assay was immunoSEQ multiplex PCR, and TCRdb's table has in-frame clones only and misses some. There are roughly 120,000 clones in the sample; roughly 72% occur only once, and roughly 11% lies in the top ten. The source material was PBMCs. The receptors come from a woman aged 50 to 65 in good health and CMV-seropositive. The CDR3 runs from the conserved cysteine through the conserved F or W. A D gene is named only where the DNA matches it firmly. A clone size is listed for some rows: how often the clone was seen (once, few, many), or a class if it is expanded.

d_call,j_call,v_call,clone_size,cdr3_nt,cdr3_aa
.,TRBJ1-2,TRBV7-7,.,TGTGCCAGTCGACAGGAGCCCCTCTATGGCTACACCTTC,CASRQEPLYGYTF
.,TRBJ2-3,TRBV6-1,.,TGTGCCAGCACTAGTGTCAGGGAAATAGATACGCAGTATTTT,CASTSVREIDTQYF
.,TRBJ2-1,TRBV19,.,TGTGCCAGTACCTCCCAGGGGTTTGAGCAGTTCTTC,CASTSQGFEQFF
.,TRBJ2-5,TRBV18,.,TGTGCCAGCTCACCCCGTCTACAGGGCCAAGAGACCCAGTACTTC,CASSPRLQGQETQYF
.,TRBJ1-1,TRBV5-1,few,TGCGCCAGCAGCTGGGCCCCGGGGGAGAATGAAGCTTTCTTT,CASSWAPGENEAFF
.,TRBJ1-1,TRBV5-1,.,TGCGCCAGCAGCTTGGATGGCGGGTTGAACACTGAAGCTTTCTTT,CASSLDGGLNTEAFF
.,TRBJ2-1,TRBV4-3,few,TGCGCCAGCAGCCAAGGGGTAGGAGCGAACAATGAGCAGTTCTTC,CASSQGVGANNEQFF
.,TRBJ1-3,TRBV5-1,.,TGCGCCAGCAGCTTGGCCGGGGACTCTGGAAACACCATATATTTT,CASSLAGDSGNTIYF
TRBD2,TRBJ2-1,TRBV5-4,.,TGTGCCAGCATCCCCTCGGGGGGCTCCTACAATGAGCAGTTCTTC,CASIPSGGSYNEQFF
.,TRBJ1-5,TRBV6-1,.,TGTGCCGGGTCGGGGTATAGCAATCAGCCCCAGCATTTT,CAGSGYSNQPQHF
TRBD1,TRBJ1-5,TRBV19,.,TGTGCCAGTAGTGCGGGACAGGGCCGTTCGGCCCAGCATTTT,CASSAGQGRSAQHF
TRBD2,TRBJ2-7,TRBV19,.,TGTGCCAGTAGTATTGGGACTAGCGGGAGATACGAGCAGTACTTC,CASSIGTSGRYEQYF
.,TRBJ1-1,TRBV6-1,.,TGTGCCAGCAGTGAGGGGCTTTCAGGTGGAGCTTTCTTT,CASSEGLSGGAFF
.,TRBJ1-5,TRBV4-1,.,TGCGCCAGCAGCCAAGGGGGGCTGAGCAATCAGCCCCAGCATTTT,CASSQGGLSNQPQHF
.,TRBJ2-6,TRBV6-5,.,TGTGCCAGCAGACTCCTTGGCTCTGGGGCCAACGTCCTGACTTTC,CASRLLGSGANVLTF
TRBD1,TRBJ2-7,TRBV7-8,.,TGTGCCAGCAGCGGGGGACCGGCGCAGGGGGTAGAGCAGTACTTC,CASSGGPAQGVEQYF
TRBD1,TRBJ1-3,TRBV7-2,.,TGTGCCAGCAGCTTTGGACAGGCTACTGGAAACACCATATATTTT,CASSFGQATGNTIYF
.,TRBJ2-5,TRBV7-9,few,TGTGCCAGCAGCCCCCCGGTAGTGCGGGAGACCCAGTACTTC,CASSPPVVRETQYF
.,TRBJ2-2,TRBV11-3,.,TGTGCCAGCAGCTTAGATCCCACAGTCACCGGGGAGCTGTTTTTT,CASSLDPTVTGELFF
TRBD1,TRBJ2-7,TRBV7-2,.,TGTGCCAGCAGTAGAGGGACAGGGGGCGAGCAGTACTTC,CASSRGTGGEQYF
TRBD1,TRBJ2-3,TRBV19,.,TGTGCCAGTAGTATCGTGCAGGGGGCGGATACGCAGTATTTT,CASSIVQGADTQYF
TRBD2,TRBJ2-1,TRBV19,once,TGTGCCAGTACCCCTAGCGGATACAATGAGCAGTTCTTC,CASTPSGYNEQFF
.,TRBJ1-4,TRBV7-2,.,TGTGCCAGCAGCTTAGGATCGGTGGGGCGTGAAAAACTGTTTTTT,CASSLGSVGREKLFF
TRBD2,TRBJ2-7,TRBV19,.,TGTGCCACTAAGGAAAGTAGCGGGGGGTACGAGCAGTACTTC,CATKESSGGYEQYF
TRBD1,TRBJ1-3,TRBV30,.,TGTGCCTGGGACAGGGAAGGGGGCCCTGGAAACACCATATATTTT,CAWDREGGPGNTIYF
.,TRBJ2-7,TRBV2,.,TGTGCCAGCAGGGTCACCTTGAGCTCCTACGAGCAGTACTTC,CASRVTLSSYEQYF